What follows are 26 T cell receptor beta chains derived from one specimen sequenced in a study of regulatory and conventional T cells in RAG deficiency. TCRdb's copy holds only in-frame clones and misses some; the assay was immunoSEQ multiplex PCR. The table has 25,000 to 35,000 clones, about 90% seen once. Separately, the same data were catalogued under a study of regulatory T cells. According to that study: Amplification used 52 TRBV primers and 13 TRBJ primers.

Sequencing was done on a sample of CD8+ T cells sorted from blood. The receptors were gathered from a human donor in good health.

The V gene is TRBV29-1, the J gene TRBJ2-3; D tentatively fits TRBD1 or TRBD2 (5 bases each). Germline V gene sequence: CDR1 SQVTM, CDR2 ANQGSEA. CDR3 length equals 15 residues. Trimming removed 3 bases at V and 7 bases at J, with 20 bases between. The CDR3 bases are TGCAGCGTTGACCAGGGCGTTCGGTCGGACTATACGCAGTATTTT. It specifies CSVDQGVRSDYTQYF.

The chain is built from TRBV6-5 and TRBJ2-7; unclear D gene. CDR1 is MNHEY and CDR2 is SVGAGI in the germline V gene. Trimming stripped 2 bases from V and 0 bases from J, with 5 bases between. The CDR3 extends over 13 amino acids. The CDR3 region has the DNA TGTGCCAGCAGTTACCGACACTCCTACGAGCAGTACTTC. Translation: CASSYRHSYEQYF.

This chain joins TRBV30 and TRBJ2-7; TRBD1 matches 10 bases. The junction had 8 bases not matched to a gene; V was cut back by 2 bases and J by 7 bases. The CDR3 is 14 amino acids. Germline CDR1 and CDR2: GTSNPN and SVGIG (reference sequence). The CDR3 spells CAWSSGTGVWEQYF. The CDR3 nucleotides read TGTGCCTGGAGTTCCGGGACAGGGGTCTGGGAGCAGTACTTC.

The chain recombines TRBV5-6 with TRBJ2-1, with a tentative D call TRBD2 (5 bases). Trimming took 0 bases from V and 1 from J, leaving 8 bases between them. The CDR3 is 15 amino acids. Germline V gene sequence: CDR1 SGHDT, CDR2 YYEEEE. For the CDR3, the DNA is TGTGCCAGCAGCTTGGCAGCGGAATCCTACAATGAGCAGTTCTTC. It yields the protein CASSLAAESYNEQFF.

The chain links TRBV5-4 to TRBJ1-1; no reliable D call. V lost 4 bases to trimming and J lost 0 bases, with 10 bases between them. The CDR3 has 14 amino acids. Germline loops: CDR1 SGHNT, CDR2 YYREEE (reference sequence). The CDR3 loop is CASSRPTVNTEAFF. The CDR3 nucleotides read TGTGCCAGCAGCCGTCCGACGGTGAACACTGAAGCTTTCTTT.

The table lists this clone with a few counts. The chain has TRBV5-8 and TRBJ1-3; tentatively, D is TRBD1 (5 bases). Trimming shortened V by 3 bases and J by 2 bases, and 12 bases separated the two germline ends. The CDR3 spans 15 residues. Germline CDR1 and CDR2: SGHTS and YDEGEE. The CDR3 nucleotides read TGTGCCAGCAGCTGGGGGGTCGACCCTGGAAACACCATATATTTT. This translates into CASSWGVDPGNTIYF.

The CDR3 DNA is TGTGCCAGCAGCTTAGGGTCCACTGAAGCTTTCTTT. It encodes CASSLGSTEAFF. The chain employs TRBV7-9 and TRBJ1-1; D is unresolved. The CDR3 has 12 amino acids. Trimming stripped 1 base from V and 4 bases from J, with 4 bases between. The germline V gene encodes CDR1 SEHNR and CDR2 FQNEAQ (reference sequence). Variable domain in full (rest from reference TRBV7-9 and TRBJ1-1): DTGVSQNPRHKITKRGQNVTFRCDPISEHNRLYWYRQTLGQGPEFLTYFQNEAQLEKSRLLSDRFSAERPKGSFSTLEIQRTEQGDSAMYLCASSLGSTEAFFGQGTRLTVV.

The chain has TRBV7-9 and TRBJ2-7, with a weak D call TRBD1 (6 bases). Germline V lookup: CDR1 SEHNR, CDR2 FQNEAQ (reference sequence). The CDR3 totals 12 residues. V dropped 8 bases and J dropped 6 bases, with 14 bases sitting between them. The CDR3 nucleotides read TGTGCCAGCGTACAGGGTGAGGGCGAGCAGTACTTC. Amino acids: CASVQGEGEQYF.

The chain uses TRBV6-5 and TRBJ1-5; 8 bases match TRBD1. The germline V gene encodes CDR1 MNHEY and CDR2 SVGAGI. J gave up 5 bases and V 6 bases, and 3 bases lay outside the gene matches. The CDR3 runs to 13 residues. CDR3 protein: CASSDRGYQPQHF. The CDR3 bases are TGTGCCAGCAGCGACAGGGGATATCAGCCCCAGCATTTT.

This clone was seen once. V gene TRBV6-6 combines with J gene TRBJ1-2; 7 bases agree with TRBD1. Trimming took 0 bases from V and 6 from J; bases not matched to a gene: 4. The CDR3 is 14 amino acids. The germline CDR1 and CDR2 sequences are MNHNY and SVGAGI (reference sequence). Here the CDR3 DNA reads TGTGCCAGCAGTTACTCGACAGGGAAAGATGGCTACACCTTC. It is translated as CASSYSTGKDGYTF.

This chain connects TRBV5-6 to TRBJ1-6; the match to TRBD1 covers 8 bases. The trim removed 0 bases at V and 10 bases at J, leaving 9 bases unmatched. There are 16 residues in the CDR3. From germline, CDR1 is SGHDT and CDR2 YYEEEE. The CDR3 bases are TGTGCCAGCAGCTTGGAGCTGCAGGGGGCTGGATCACCCCTCCACTTT. Encoded protein: CASSLELQGAGSPLHF. Together with reference TRBV5-6 and TRBJ1-6, the CDR3 gives the full variable domain: DAGVTQSPTHLIKTRGQQVTLRCSPKSGHDTVSWYQQALGQGPQFIFQYYEEEERQRGNFPDRFSGHQFPNYSSELNVNALLLGDSALYLCASSLELQGAGSPLHFGNGTRLTVT.

The chain uses TRBV6-5 and TRBJ1-2, with a tentative D call TRBD1 (5 bases). CDR3 size: 13 residues. V gave up 6 bases and J gave up 2 bases, with 10 bases separating them. Germline assignment: CDR1 MNHEY and CDR2 SVGAGI. CDR3 nucleotides: TGTGCCAGCAGAGCCGGGACCAACTATGGCTACACCTTC. The encoded protein is CASRAGTNYGYTF.

Concerning this clone itself: The CDR3 does not end in the conserved phenylalanine or tryptophan, so this is likely a read error. It is unclear where the CDR3 begins or ends on the DNA, so no DNA is shown, and the CDR3 is as TCRdb lists it. V is TRBV7-9 and J is TRBJ1-2. The CDR3 is 14 residues long, counting both termini. Germline assignment: CDR1 SEHNR and CDR2 FQNEAQ (reference sequence). The CDR3 reads CASSPTSAADGCTL.

In nucleotides, the CDR3 is TGTGCCAGCCAAACAGCGAACACTGAAGCTTTCTTT. The encoded protein is CASQTANTEAFF. The rearrangement uses TRBV6-6 and TRBJ1-1; D ambiguous. Trimming shortened V by 8 bases and J by 1 base, and 8 bases separated the two germline ends. The CDR3 totals 12 residues. Germline CDR1 is MNHNY and CDR2 is SVGAGI (reference sequence).

The chain is built from TRBV19 and TRBJ1-6, with D perhaps matching TRBD1 (6 bases). Trimming left V 5 bases short and J 7 bases short, with 12 bases between. The CDR3 sequence is 14 residues long. Germline V gene data show CDR1 as LNHDA and CDR2 as SQIVND (reference sequence). This chain's CDR3 is CASSETGENSPLHF. For the CDR3, the DNA is TGTGCCAGTAGTGAGACAGGTGAAAATTCACCCCTCCACTTT.

This sequence joins TRBV27 and TRBJ1-2, with a tentative D call TRBD1 (5 bases). V lost 2 bases and J 2 bases, leaving 6 bases between the germline ends. CDR1 MNHEY and CDR2 SMNVEV come from the germline V gene (reference sequence). The CDR3 is 13 residues long. The CDR3 loop is CASSLRQNYGYTF. The DNA for the CDR3 is TGTGCCAGCAGTTTAAGACAGAACTATGGCTACACCTTC.

The chain combines TRBV29-1 with TRBJ2-5; possibly TRBD1 for D (6 bases). CDR1 SQVTM and CDR2 ANQGSEA come from the germline V gene. Trimming left V 8 bases short and J 4 bases short, with 14 bases between. The CDR3 is made up of 12 amino acids. The DNA for the CDR3 is TGCAGCCTTGGGGGCGGAGGAGAGACCCAGTACTTC. This sequence encodes CSLGGGGETQYF. The complete variable domain, with remaining parts taken from reference TRBV29-1 and TRBJ2-5, reads SAVISQKPSRDICQRGTSLTIQCQVDSQVTMMFWYRQQPGQSLTLIATANQGSEATYESGFVIDKFPISRPNLTFSTLTVSNMSPEDSSIYLCSLGGGGETQYFGPGTRLLVL.

The chain combines TRBV6-5 with TRBJ2-7, with D tentatively TRBD1 (5 bases). Germline assignment: CDR1 MNHEY and CDR2 SVGAGI. With 6 bases removed from V and 3 bases from J, the gap between germline ends came to 15 bases. This CDR3 spans 14 amino acids. DNA of the CDR3: TGTGCCAGCAGCAATACGGACACTTTCTACGAGCAGTACTTC. Translating it yields CASSNTDTFYEQYF.

The V gene is TRBV28, the J gene TRBJ1-6, with 7 positions matching TRBD1. Per germline, CDR1 MDHEN and CDR2 SYDVKM. Unmatched junction bases numbered 3, after V lost 3 bases and J lost 4 bases. The CDR3 sequence is 15 residues long. CDR3 bases: TGTGCCAGCAGTTTCCAGACAGGGTATAATTCACCCCTCCACTTT. Protein product: CASSFQTGYNSPLHF.

The genes are TRBV2 and TRBJ1-2; TRBD1 is a possible D gene (5 bases). This CDR3 contains 16 residues. Germline CDR1 reads SNHLY; CDR2 reads FYNNEI. The V gene lost 3 bases and the J gene lost 2 bases, with 16 bases spanning the gap. CDR3 in amino acids: CASSEGRGKGNYGYTF. CDR3 sequence (DNA): TGTGCCAGCAGTGAGGGCCGTGGGAAGGGGAACTATGGCTACACCTTC.

About this clone: An end of the junction does not agree with germline; a read error may underlie this. The chain recombines TRBV9 with TRBJ2-3, with 7 nucleotides matching TRBD1. This CDR3 contains 15 residues. Germline V gene data show CDR1 as SGDLS and CDR2 as YYNGEE. CDR3 protein: CAGSVAGGSTDTQYF. CDR3 nucleotide sequence: TGTGCCGGCAGCGTAGCAGGGGGAAGCACAGATACGCAGTATTTT.

The rearrangement links TRBV5-6 to TRBJ1-6; D call uncertain. The CDR3 covers 14 residues. V lost 0 bases, J lost 3 bases, and 4 bases lay in between. Germline assignment: CDR1 SGHDT and CDR2 YYEEEE. CDR3 protein: CASSLVGYNSPLHF. The CDR3 DNA reads as TGTGCCAGCAGCTTGGTCGGCTATAATTCACCCCTCCACTTT.

The chain couples TRBV13 to TRBJ1-6, with 8 bases that match TRBD1. This CDR3 contains 15 residues. CDR1 and CDR2 from the germline V gene are PRHDT and FYEKMQ (reference sequence). V lost 5 bases and J lost 10; bases outside the gene matches: 10. As DNA, the CDR3 is TGTGCCAGCAGCGGCGACAGGGGCTTATTATCACCCCTCCACTTT. Protein: CASSGDRGLLSPLHF.

The genes are TRBV6-5 and TRBJ1-1, with TRBD1 matching over 7 bases. This CDR3 spans 15 amino acids. V lost 6 bases to trimming and J lost 1 base; unmatched junction nucleotides: 8. Germline lookup yields CDR1 MNHEY and CDR2 SVGAGI. The CDR3 DNA reads as TGTGCCAGCAGAGGAACCGGGACAGCGAACACTGAAGCTTTCTTT. Its translation is CASRGTGTANTEAFF.

This clone occurred once. J is TRBJ2-7 and V is TRBV7-9, with TRBD2 matching over 9 bases. The CDR3 covers 16 residues. Losses at the gene ends were 5 bases for V and 4 bases for J; bases not matched to a gene: 12. The germline CDR1 and CDR2 sequences are SEHNR and FQNEAQ (reference sequence). The CDR3 DNA follows: TGTGCCAGCAGCCCTAGCATCAGCGGGAGGACGTACGAGCAGTACTTC. Translating it yields CASSPSISGRTYEQYF.

The chain carries TRBV7-3 and TRBJ2-1, with TRBD2 identical over 10 bases. The CDR3 is 15 amino acids. Unmatched junction bases numbered 7, after V lost 2 bases and J lost 9 bases. Looked up from germline, CDR1 is SGHTA and CDR2 is FQGTGA. The CDR3 is CASSLGAGGAGEQFF. The CDR3 region has the DNA TGTGCCAGCAGCTTAGGAGCGGGGGGGGCCGGTGAGCAGTTCTTC.